The subject of this entry is one T cell receptor beta chain. Its antigen is still unknown. The sample originates from a study of T cell responses to AZD1222 COVID-19 vaccine. Study-level results: Variant regions that are unmutated are reportedly the target of nearly half of spike-specific TCRs. With dominance at 160-218 and 743-854, vaccine-associated CD4 TCRs spanned spike.

Clones were read by immunoSEQ multiplex PCR, and TCRdb kept only the in-frame ones, dropping some. Among about 86,000 clones listed, about 88% were seen once. In germline, CDR1 is SEHNR, CDR2 FQNEAQ (reference sequence). Deletions cut 5 bases from V and 7 bases from J, with 16 bases between. The CDR3 spans 14 residues. This sequence joins TRBV7-9 and TRBJ2-3; no reliable D call. The sample was peripheral blood, taken on day 0 of AZD1222 vaccination. The sequence was obtained from an adult in good health. The CDR3 loop is CASSPLLDENTQYF. The CDR3 nucleotides read TGTGCCAGCAGCCCCCTCTTGGACGAAAATACGCAGTATTTT.